Listed here are 26 T cell receptor beta chains from one sample, sequenced in a study of metastatic and nonmetastatic thyroid tumors. All patients reached thyroid surgery having received no treatment beforehand. Using MiXCR, TCRdb reanalyzed the PCR reads. The table lists about 41,000 clones, 25% to 30% of them singletons, with roughly 9.5% in the top ten. The specimen sequenced was blood. These receptors all come from a male donor with papillary thyroid cancer or a benign thyroid nodule (not recorded which). Some clones in this sample may be carry-over from other donors' samples.

The sample holds many counts of this clone. The CDR3 nucleotides read TGCGCCAGCAGCCTACAGGACGCAAACACCATATATTTT. Amino acid sequence: CASSLQDANTIYF. This chain joins TRBV5-1 and TRBJ1-3, with a possible D match to TRBD1 (5 bases). CDR3 size: 13 residues. The germline V and J ends were trimmed by 4 bases and 6 bases, with 11 bases remaining between them. Germline V lookup: CDR1 SGHRS, CDR2 YFSETQ. The full variable domain, with the rest looked up from reference TRBV5-1 and TRBJ1-3, is KAGVTQTPRYLIKTRGQQVTLSCSPISGHRSVSWYQQTPGQGLQFLFEYFSETQRNKGNFPGRFSGRQFSNSRSEMNVSTLELGDSALYLCASSLQDANTIYFGEGSWLTVV.

This clone was seen only a few times. This chain links TRBV28 with TRBJ2-7; possible D gene TRBD2, 6 bases. The V end was cut by 8 bases, the J end by 4 bases, with 24 bases between. This CDR3 has 16 residues. The germline V gene has CDR1 MDHEN and CDR2 SYDVKM. CDR3 region: CASPPTGLPIPYEQYF. Here the CDR3 DNA reads TGTGCCAGCCCACCCACGGGACTCCCGATACCATACGAGCAGTACTTC.

Only a few counts were recorded for this clone. CDR3 nucleotides: TGTGCCAGCAGTTTCCCGGGACAGGGTTCTGTGGGGGGGATTTACGAGCAGTACTTC. Its protein product is CASSFPGQGSVGGIYEQYF. This chain uses TRBV28 with TRBJ2-7; 9 bases map to TRBD1. Germline V gene data show CDR1 as MDHEN and CDR2 as SYDVKM. The CDR3 has 19 amino acids. The V and J ends lost 3 bases and 4 bases, in that order; junction bases with no gene match: 19.

This clone was picked up a small number of times. Since a much larger clone is just one base distant, this may be a read error. The chain links TRBV27 to TRBJ2-1; 8 bases fit TRBD1. After removal of 6 bases from V and 13 bases from J, the junction contained 8 bases not matched to a gene. CDR1 and CDR2 (germline): MNHEY, SMNVEV (reference sequence). This CDR3 region has 12 residues. CDR3 residues: CASSFGTGDQFF. In nucleotides, the CDR3 is TGTGCCAGCAGCTTTGGGACAGGCGACCAGTTCTTC.

This clone was picked up many times. This chain connects TRBV11-3 to TRBJ2-5; D remains ambiguous. CDR1 and CDR2 (germline): SGHNT, YENEEA. This CDR3 comprises 13 residues. The ends were cut back, 4 bases at V and 1 base at J, with 7 bases in the middle. This CDR3 reads CASSYGIQETQYF. As DNA, the CDR3 is TGTGCCAGCAGCTATGGGATCCAAGAGACCCAGTACTTC.

This chain uses TRBV18 with TRBJ1-4, with TRBD1 matching over 9 bases. CDR1 and CDR2 (germline): KGHSH, LQKENI. CDR3 length: 15 residues. Trimming at V came to 3 bases and at J to 7 bases, leaving 6 bases not matched to a gene. This CDR3 reads CASSPARQGGEKLFF. The CDR3, as DNA: TGTGCCAGCTCACCGGCGAGACAGGGGGGTGAAAAACTGTTTTTT.

As regards this clone: The junction and the germline gene differ at one end; a read error may be behind it. This sample also contains other DNA sequences that code for the same CDR3. V is TRBV28 and J is TRBJ1-4; D uncertain. The germline CDR1 and CDR2 sequences are MDHEN and SYDVKM. This CDR3 region has 16 residues. The CDR3 DNA reads TGTGCCAGTAGTCCCCCAAGGAGAGCAACTAATGAAAAATTGTTTTTT. Translation: CASSPPRRATNEKLFF.

This clone has at least ten counts. V and J are TRBV5-1 and TRBJ2-5, with TRBD2 matching over 7 bases. The germline V gene has CDR1 SGHRS and CDR2 YFSETQ. The CDR3 runs to 15 residues. V was clipped by 6 bases and J by 1 base; unmatched bases: 9. The CDR3 bases are TGCGCCAGCACCTCTTTTGCGGGAGTCCAAGAGACCCAGTACTTC. This encodes CASTSFAGVQETQYF.

This clone was picked up a small number of times. Germline is not matched at one junction end, which may reflect a read error. The V gene is TRBV25-1, the J gene TRBJ2-7; D remains unclear. This CDR3 has 12 amino acids. Germline CDR1 MGHDK, CDR2 SYGVNS. Written as DNA, the CDR3 is TGTGCCATCAGTGCAGAACTCTACGAGCAGTACTTC. This gives the protein CAISAELYEQYF.

By share of the sample, this clone is medium-sized. The V call is TRBV6-1, the J call TRBJ2-7; 9 positions agree with TRBD2. The germline gives CDR1 MNHNS, CDR2 SASEGT. J lost 2 bases, V lost 7 bases, and 9 bases had no gene match. The CDR3 runs to 15 residues. CDR3 loop: CASKYARLAAYEQYF. The CDR3 bases are TGTGCCAGCAAATACGCTAGACTAGCGGCCTACGAGCAGTACTTC.

V gene TRBV27 combines with J gene TRBJ2-7; 12 positions agree with TRBD1. This CDR3 comprises 14 residues. With 4 bases clipped from V and 6 bases from J, the junction kept 4 bases outside the gene matches. Germline assignment: CDR1 MNHEY and CDR2 SMNVEV (reference sequence). CDR3 nucleotide sequence: TGTGCCAGCAGTTGGGGACAGGGGGCGGGCGAGCAGTACTTC. It translates to CASSWGQGAGEQYF.

The chain recombines TRBV2 with TRBJ2-7; the D is unclear. CDR1 is SNHLY and CDR2 is FYNNEI in the germline V gene. The CDR3 sequence is 16 residues long. V dropped 8 bases and J dropped 1 base, with 21 bases sitting between them. CDR3 amino acids: CASRFSGRGESYEQYF. CDR3 nucleotides: TGTGCCAGCCGTTTTAGTGGGCGCGGTGAATCCTACGAGCAGTACTTC.

This clone was seen at least ten times. The chain employs TRBV5-4 and TRBJ2-7; 12 nucleotides match TRBD1. J gave up 0 bases and V 0 bases, and 4 bases lay outside the gene matches. This CDR3 is built from 17 residues. CDR1 and CDR2 (germline): SGHNT, YYREEE (reference sequence). The CDR3, as DNA: TGTGCCAGCAGCTTGGATTTGGGACAGGGGGCCTCCTACGAGCAGTACTTC. Its protein is CASSLDLGQGASYEQYF.

The CDR3: CASSRVESDTQYF. The CDR3 nucleotides read TGTGCCAGCAGCCGTGTCGAATCGGATACCCAGTACTTC. The rearrangement uses TRBV3-1 and TRBJ2-5; D ambiguous. Trimming left V 4 bases short and J 8 bases short, with 14 bases between. Looked up from germline, CDR1 is LGHDT and CDR2 is YNNKEL (reference sequence). The CDR3 is 13 residues long.

To note about this clone: The junction does not match germline at one end; this may be a read error. J is TRBJ2-7 and V is TRBV28, with TRBD1 as a possible D gene (6 bases). CDR1 MDHEN and CDR2 SYDVKM come from the germline V gene. CDR3 size: 14 residues. The CDR3 sequence: CARSLQGTNYEHYF. DNA of the CDR3: TGTGCCAGAAGTTTACAGGGCACGAACTACGAGCACTACTTC.

In this sample, this clone turned up many times. At one end, the junction sequence differs from germline, possibly due to a read error. This chain connects TRBV7-2 to TRBJ2-5, with 9 bases matching TRBD2. Germline loops: CDR1 SGHTA, CDR2 FQGNSA. This CDR3 contains 13 residues. Written as DNA, the CDR3 is TGTGCCAGCAGCTGGGGACTAGCTTCCCCGCAAATCTTC. Translated, it gives CASSWGLASPQIF.

This clone was seen a few times. This sequence joins TRBV6-1 and TRBJ2-7; 7 bases align to TRBD1. The CDR3 contains 13 residues. Trimming took 10 bases from V and 0 from J; bases not matched to a gene: 6. From germline, CDR1 is MNHNS and CDR2 SASEGT. This CDR3 reads CAIQDRASYEQYF. CDR3 DNA sequence: TGTGCCATCCAAGACAGGGCCTCCTACGAGCAGTACTTC.

Concerning this clone: A read error may account for a junction end that differs from germline. The chain uses TRBV28 and TRBJ1-5, with 7 bases aligning to TRBD1. The CDR3 spans 15 residues. CDR1 MDHEN and CDR2 SYDVKM come from the germline V gene. CDR3 sequence (DNA): TGTGCCACCCTCATTAGCACAGGGGTGTTGCAGCCCCTGCATTTT. This gives the protein CATLISTGVLQPLHF. Combining the CDR3 with reference TRBV28 and TRBJ1-5 gives the whole variable domain DVKVTQSSRYLVKRTGEKVFLECVQDMDHENMFWYRQDPGLGLRLIYFSYDVKMKEKGDIPEGYSVSREKKERFSLILESASTNQTSMYLCATLISTGVLQPLHFGDGTRLSIL.

The chain has TRBV28 and TRBJ1-3; 8 bases match TRBD1. Trimming took 7 bases from V and 6 from J; bases not matched to a gene: 14. Germline V gives CDR1 MDHEN, CDR2 SYDVKM. The CDR3 runs to 16 residues. The CDR3 sequence is CASMTGTGALANTIYF. In nucleotides, the CDR3 is TGTGCCAGCATGACCGGGACAGGAGCTCTGGCAAACACCATATATTTT.

This clone has more than one count but fewer than ten. Other DNA sequences in the sample encode the same CDR3. The CDR3 DNA sequence: TGCAGTGCTAGTGGTGGTGCGGGCCGGGCGGGTAATGAGCAGTTCTTC. Amino acid sequence: CSASGGAGRAGNEQFF. The chain is built from TRBV20-1 and TRBJ2-1, with a tentative D call TRBD2 (5 bases). Trimming cost V 3 bases and J 7 bases, with 22 bases left between them. The CDR3 has 16 amino acids. Germline CDR1 and CDR2: DFQATT and SNEGSKA (reference sequence).

Ten or more counts support this clone. V is TRBV10-3 and J is TRBJ2-7; D is ambiguous. V lost 6 bases and J lost 3, with 9 bases in between. The germline gives CDR1 ENHRY, CDR2 SYGVKD. This CDR3 contains 12 residues. CDR3 bases: TGTGCCATCAGGAGGCAGGACTACGAGCAGTACTTC. This codes for CAIRRQDYEQYF.

This clone is judged medium-sized. The chain combines TRBV6-1 with TRBJ1-6; D is ambiguous. The V end was cut by 5 bases, the J end by 6 bases, with 20 bases between. This CDR3 region has 17 residues. Germline CDR1 and CDR2: MNHNS and SASEGT. CDR3 region: CASSNPPGSGFNSPLHF. CDR3 nucleotide sequence: TGTGCCAGCAGTAACCCACCCGGCAGTGGCTTTAATTCACCCCTCCACTTT.

This clone was seen a few times. The V and J genes are TRBV20-1 and TRBJ2-1, with TRBD2 identical over 9 bases. CDR3 length: 16 amino acids. Germline trimming cut 4 bases from V and 1 base from J; bases unmatched to any gene: 8. Germline CDR1 DFQATT, CDR2 SNEGSKA (reference sequence). CDR3 residues: CSATRASGTSYNEQFF. The CDR3, as DNA: TGCAGTGCTACCCGCGCTAGCGGGACTTCCTACAATGAGCAGTTCTTC.

The table lists this clone with many counts. Here the CDR3 reads CASSSLRGDTDTQYF. CDR3 bases: TGTGCCAGCAGCTCCCTCAGGGGAGACACAGATACGCAGTATTTT. The chain has TRBV6-2 or TRBV6-3 and TRBJ2-3; TRBD1 is a possible D gene (6 bases). CDR1 MNHEY and CDR2 SVGEGT come from the germline V gene. V was cut by 6 bases and J by 2 bases, with 15 bases left in between. This CDR3 has 15 amino acids.

This chain connects TRBV11-3 to TRBJ2-7; 7 nucleotides match TRBD1. Germline V gene data show CDR1 as SGHNT and CDR2 as YENEEA. V trimming: 5 bases; J trimming: 4 bases; junction bases outside the gene matches: 5. The CDR3 runs to 13 residues. The CDR3 sequence: CASSPRQGYEQYF. The DNA for the CDR3 is TGTGCCAGCAGCCCGCGACAGGGTTACGAGCAGTACTTC.

This clone ranks as medium-sized. The chain has TRBV25-1 and TRBJ1-1; D not resolved. The V gene's germline CDR1 is MGHDK and CDR2 SYGVNS. V lost 3 bases and J lost 3, with 11 bases in between. The CDR3 covers 14 residues. The CDR3 DNA reads TGTGCCAGCAGTGACGGTGGTAAGGACACTGAAGCTTTCTTT. Residues: CASSDGGKDTEAFF.